These 3 T cell receptor beta chains were all obtained from the same sample, sequenced in a study of T cell repertoires in cytomegalovirus infection. TCRdb recomputed calls from the reads with MiXCR, one row per CDR3 protein. Among under 200,000 distinct CDR3 sequences, 17% were seen once, and the ten largest hold over 15%. Sequencing used CD8+ T cells from PBMCs. The source of these receptors is a human donor in good health (CMV status not recorded). Some clones in this sample may be carry-over from other donors' samples.

The chain recombines TRBV18 with TRBJ2-2, with D possibly being TRBD2 (5 bases). Trimming took off 3 bases at V and 5 bases at J, with 16 bases between the two ends. Germline V CDR1 and CDR2: KGHSH, LQKENI. CDR3 size: 16 residues. Here the CDR3 reads CASSPVEAPGTGELFF. The CDR3 DNA reads TGTGCCAGCTCACCGGTGGAGGCCCCGGGGACCGGGGAGCTGTTTTTT.

J is TRBJ1-5 and V is TRBV7-2, with D tentatively TRBD1 (6 bases). The CDR3 consists of 16 residues. Trimming took 4 bases from V and 8 from J, leaving 21 bases between them. Per germline, CDR1 SGHTA and CDR2 FQGNSA. The CDR3 DNA is TGTGCCAGCAGCTCATACCCTTCGGGGGGCTTGGAGCCCCAGCATTTT. Protein sequence: CASSSYPSGGLEPQHF.

This clonotype occurred a few times. CDR3 in amino acids: CASSLLTSGGATGELFF. The CDR3 DNA reads as TGTGCCAGCAGTTTGCTTACTAGCGGGGGGGCCACCGGGGAGCTGTTTTTT. The chain combines TRBV6-2 or TRBV6-3 with TRBJ2-2; 13 bases are shared with TRBD2. Germline values: CDR1 MNHEY, CDR2 SVGEGT. J lost 4 bases, V lost 4 bases, and 6 bases had no gene match. The CDR3 is 17 residues long.